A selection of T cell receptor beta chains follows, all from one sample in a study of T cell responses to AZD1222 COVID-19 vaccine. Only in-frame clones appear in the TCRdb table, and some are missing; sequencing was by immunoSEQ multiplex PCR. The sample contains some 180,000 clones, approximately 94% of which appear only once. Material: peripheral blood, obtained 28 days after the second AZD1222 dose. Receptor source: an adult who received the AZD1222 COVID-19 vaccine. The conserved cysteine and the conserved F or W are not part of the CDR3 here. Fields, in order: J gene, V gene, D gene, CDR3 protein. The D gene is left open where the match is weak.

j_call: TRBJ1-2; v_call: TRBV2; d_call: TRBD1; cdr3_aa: ASSQDRGLGGYT
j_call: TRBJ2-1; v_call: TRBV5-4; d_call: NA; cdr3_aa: ASSVRGYNEQF
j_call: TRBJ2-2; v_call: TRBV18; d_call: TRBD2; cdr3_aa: ASSLGLVDNTGELF
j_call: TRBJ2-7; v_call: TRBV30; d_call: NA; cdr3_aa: AWSKSVSYEQY
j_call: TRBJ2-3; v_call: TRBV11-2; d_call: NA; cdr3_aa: ASSLITDTQY
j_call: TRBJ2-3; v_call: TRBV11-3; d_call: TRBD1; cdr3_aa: ASSFEGTAAADTQY
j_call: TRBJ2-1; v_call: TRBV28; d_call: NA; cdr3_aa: ASSLTRPGSYEQF
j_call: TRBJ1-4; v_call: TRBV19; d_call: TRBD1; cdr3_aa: ASSFWTGPEKLF
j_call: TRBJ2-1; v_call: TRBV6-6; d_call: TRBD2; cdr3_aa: ASSYQGLAGNNEQF
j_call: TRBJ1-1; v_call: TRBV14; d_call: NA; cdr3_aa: ASSQVIGDTTEAF
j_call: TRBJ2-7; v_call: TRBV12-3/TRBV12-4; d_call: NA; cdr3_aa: ASMRRRAYEQY
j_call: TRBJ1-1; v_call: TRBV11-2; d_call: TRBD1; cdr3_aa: ASSLISGGVNTEAF
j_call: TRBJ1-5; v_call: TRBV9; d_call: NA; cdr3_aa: ASSGPRPSGFSQPQH
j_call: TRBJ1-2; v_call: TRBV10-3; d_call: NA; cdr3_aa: AISKEGSGHT
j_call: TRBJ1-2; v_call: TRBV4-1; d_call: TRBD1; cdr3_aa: ASSRSTGTGNYGYT
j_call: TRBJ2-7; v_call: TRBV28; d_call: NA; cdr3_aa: ASSSTVSSYEQY
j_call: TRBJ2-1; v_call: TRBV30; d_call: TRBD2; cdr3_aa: AWSGFHRTSGGYNEQF
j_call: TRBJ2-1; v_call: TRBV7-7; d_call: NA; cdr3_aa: ASSVGSNSYNEQF
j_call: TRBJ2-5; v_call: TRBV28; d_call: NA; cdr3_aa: ASRYQETQY